This T cell receptor beta chain was captured by sequencing in a study of T cells expressing NK-cell markers. The CDR3 is made up of 14 amino acids. Germline V CDR1 and CDR2: SGHTA, FQGNSA. TCRdb derives one entry per CDR3 protein from the 5' RACE reads, leaving out DNA. This sample contains roughly 300,000 distinct CDR3 sequences. This receptor was identified in a woman between 18 and 75 years old in good health. Sequences were obtained from blood T cells: a sorted CD56 or NKG2C T cell subset, CD4+ or CD8+ T cells, or bulk PBMC T cells (not recorded which). The rearrangement links TRBV7-2 to TRBJ1-4. This CDR3 is CASSLAYNNEKLFF. Complete variable domain (other parts from reference TRBV7-2 and TRBJ1-4): GAGVSQSPSNKVTEKGKDVELRCDPISGHTALYWYRQSLGQGLEFLIYFQGNSAPDKSGLPSDRFSAERTGGSVSTLTIQRTQQEDSAVYLCASSLAYNNEKLFFGSGTQLSVL.